This T cell receptor beta chain was found in a study of OX40 agonist ivuxolimab in advanced cancers. Profiling relied on immunoSEQ multiplex PCR, and the TCRdb table lists in-frame clones only, not all of them. Seen here are tens of thousands of clones, over 80% observed once, and the top ten hold about 0.53%. V was clipped by 1 base and J by 2 bases, with 15 bases between them. This CDR3 has 16 residues. Germline V lookup: CDR1 SGHRS, CDR2 YFSETQ. The chain is built from TRBV5-1 and TRBJ2-5; D is possibly TRBD2 (6 bases). Specimen: CD4+ or CD8+ T cells sorted from blood, collected in a trial of the OX40 agonist ivuxolimab. The source of this sequence is an adult with an advanced solid tumor such as melanoma, head and neck, liver or kidney cancer. CDR3 loop: CASSLTLGLGQETQYF. As DNA, the CDR3 is TGCGCCAGCAGCTTGACCCTGGGACTGGGTCAAGAGACCCAGTACTTC. Full variable domain (rest looked up from reference TRBV5-1 and TRBJ2-5): KAGVTQTPRYLIKTRGQQVTLSCSPISGHRSVSWYQQTPGQGLQFLFEYFSETQRNKGNFPGRFSGRQFSNSRSEMNVSTLELGDSALYLCASSLTLGLGQETQYFGPGTRLLVL.